The next 20 T cell receptor beta chains were all read from a single sample in a study of type 1 and type 2 diabetes patients. Genomic DNA was the PCR template. The TCR beta CDR3 region was amplified using 30 forward and 13 reverse primers. Using its own MiXCR run on the multiplex PCR reads, TCRdb lists one record per CDR3 protein. This table has about 290,000 distinct CDR3 sequences, 47% appearing once. Sequencing used peripheral blood mononuclear cells (PBMCs). Receptors originate from a man between 18 and 35 years old with type 2 diabetes.

Points on this clonotype: Since the CDR3 does not end with the conserved phenylalanine or tryptophan, this likely comes from a read error. CDR3 loop: CATSRDGPTGDGYTC. CDR3 in DNA: TGTGCCACCAGCAGAGACGGACCGACCGGCGATGGCTACACCTGC. The chain employs TRBV15 and TRBJ1-2; D unresolved. Germline V gives CDR1 LNHNV, CDR2 YYDKDF (reference sequence). CDR3 size: 15 residues. Trimming pared 0 bases from V and 6 bases from J, leaving 14 bases between.

In this sample, this clonotype turned up a few times. The gene calls are TRBV5-1 and TRBJ1-4; D call uncertain. This CDR3 has 15 amino acids. V dropped 0 bases and J dropped 1 base, with 7 bases sitting between them. CDR1 SGHRS and CDR2 YFSETQ come from the germline V gene. The chain's CDR3 is CASSLDFRTNEKLFF. The CDR3 nucleotides read TGCGCCAGCAGCTTGGACTTCCGAACTAATGAAAAACTGTTTTTT.

This clonotype was counted only a few times. This rearrangement joins TRBV19 to TRBJ2-5, with 8 bases that match TRBD1. CDR1 and CDR2 (germline): LNHDA, SQIVND (reference sequence). Losses at the gene ends were 9 bases for V and 3 bases for J; bases not matched to a gene: 3. The CDR3 runs to 12 residues. CDR3 region: CARRQGKETQYF. In nucleotides, the CDR3 is TGTGCCAGGCGACAGGGGAAAGAGACCCAGTACTTC.

J is TRBJ1-2 and V is TRBV6-2 or TRBV6-3, with D uncertain. The V and J ends lost 7 bases and 0 bases respectively, with 9 bases between them. Germline V lookup: CDR1 MNHEY, CDR2 SVGEGT. The length of the CDR3 is 13 residues. CDR3 nucleotide sequence: TGTGCCAGCATGGGATTGTCTAACTATGGCTACACCTTC. This encodes CASMGLSNYGYTF.

This chain uses TRBV25-1 with TRBJ2-2, with D perhaps TRBD1 (6 bases). The CDR3 spans 12 residues. Per germline, CDR1 MGHDK and CDR2 SYGVNS. V shed 9 bases and J shed 4 bases, with 9 bases lying between them. The CDR3 DNA is TGTGCCAGTGTCAGGGGCACCGGGGAGCTGTTTTTT. The encoded protein is CASVRGTGELFF.

The genes are TRBV9 and TRBJ2-1, with TRBD2 matching over 7 bases. The CDR3 sequence is 13 residues long. The V gene end was trimmed by 6 bases and the J gene end by 6 bases; junction bases not matched to a gene: 6. In germline, CDR1 is SGDLS, CDR2 YYNGEE. Written as DNA, the CDR3 is TGTGCCAGCAACCCTAGCGGTAGCAATGAGCAGTTCTTC. Its translation is CASNPSGSNEQFF.

The chain is built from TRBV7-7 and TRBJ2-2; tentatively, D is TRBD2 (6 bases). Germline lookup yields CDR1 SSHAT and CDR2 FNYEAQ (reference sequence). This CDR3 is 13 amino acids long. The chain's CDR3 is CATRRANTGELFF. The CDR3 DNA follows: TGTGCTACCAGGAGGGCAAACACCGGGGAGCTGTTTTTT. Full variable domain (remainder filled in from reference TRBV7-7 and TRBJ2-2): GAGVSQSPRYKVTKRGQDVTLRCDPISSHATLYWYQQALGQGPEFLTYFNYEAQPDKSGLPSDRFSAERPEGSISTLTIQRTEQRDSAMYRCATRRANTGELFFGEGSRLTVL.

The rearrangement links TRBV19 to TRBJ2-6; 9 bases line up with TRBD1. The CDR3 extends over 14 amino acids. Trimming cost V 10 bases and J 2 bases; bases outside gene matches: 3. Germline CDR1 LNHDA, CDR2 SQIVND (reference sequence). This CDR3 reads CATRQGAGANVLTF. DNA for the CDR3: TGTGCCACCCGACAGGGGGCTGGGGCCAACGTCCTGACTTTC.

Worth noting for this clonotype: The junction and the germline gene differ at one end; a read error may be behind it. The rearrangement uses TRBV24-1 and TRBJ2-7, with TRBD1 identical over 10 bases. Germline-derived CDR1 and CDR2 are KGHDR and SFDVKD. The CDR3 totals 17 residues. The CDR3 here is CAISESGTGVLAYEQYF. CDR3 bases: TGTGCCATCAGTGAGTCAGGGACAGGGGTTCTTGCATACGAGCAGTACTTC.

Notes on this clonotype: This may arise from a read error, as a much more abundant clone is one base away. Lacking the conserved final phenylalanine or tryptophan, this CDR3 likely reflects a read error. The rearrangement uses TRBV15 and TRBJ1-1, with D hard to call. Germline V gene data show CDR1 as LNHNV and CDR2 as YYDKDF (reference sequence). The germline V and J ends were trimmed by 1 base and 3 bases, with 3 bases remaining between them. CDR3 size: 12 residues. For the CDR3, the DNA is TGTGCCACCAGCAGAGGGGACACTGAAGCTTTCCTT. Its translation is CATSRGDTEAFL.

This clonotype was seen once. This rearrangement joins TRBV10-3 to TRBJ1-1; D is perhaps TRBD1 (6 bases). The length of the CDR3 is 14 residues. CDR1 and CDR2 (germline): ENHRY, SYGVKD. V gave up 8 bases and J gave up 6 bases, with 19 bases separating them. The CDR3 loop reads CAIGEETGLPEAFF. The CDR3 DNA follows: TGTGCCATCGGAGAGGAAACAGGGCTCCCTGAAGCTTTCTTT.

The V gene is TRBV7-6, the J gene TRBJ1-5; the match to TRBD1 covers 9 bases. The length of the CDR3 is 15 residues. Per germline, CDR1 SGHVS and CDR2 FNYEAQ. V lost 2 bases and J lost 7; bases outside the gene matches: 6. The CDR3 DNA is TGTGCCAGCAGCTTAACAGGGGGCAGAGGACAGCCCCAGCATTTT. Translation: CASSLTGGRGQPQHF.

J is TRBJ2-1 and V is TRBV19; the match to TRBD2 covers 10 bases. The CDR3 sequence is 15 residues long. Unmatched junction bases numbered 4, after V lost 1 base and J lost 7 bases. Germline CDR1 and CDR2: LNHDA and SQIVND (reference sequence). CDR3 sequence (DNA): TGTGCCAGTAGTATAGCTGGACTAGCGGCTAATGAGCAGTTCTTC. Translated: CASSIAGLAANEQFF.

This sequence joins TRBV10-3 and TRBJ2-7; 10 bases agree with TRBD1. Unmatched junction bases numbered 4, after V lost 4 bases and J lost 1 base. The CDR3 sequence is 15 residues long. CDR1 ENHRY and CDR2 SYGVKD come from the germline V gene. The CDR3 DNA follows: TGTGCCATCAGTGCTCGGGACAGGGGTTCCTACGAGCAGTACTTC. Its protein product is CAISARDRGSYEQYF.

This clonotype was seen once. The chain combines TRBV2 with TRBJ1-2, with D possibly TRBD1 on 6 matching bases. Germline values: CDR1 SNHLY, CDR2 FYNNEI. CDR3 length: 15 amino acids. Trimming removed 4 bases from V and 2 bases from J, with 14 bases in between. Here the CDR3 reads CASSGGGRANYGYTF. CDR3 sequence (DNA): TGTGCCAGCAGTGGGGGGGGCAGGGCGAACTATGGCTACACCTTC.

This chain uses TRBV11-2 with TRBJ2-7; D may be TRBD1 (6 bases). The germline V gene encodes CDR1 SGHAT and CDR2 FQNNGV. The CDR3 extends over 13 amino acids. Trimming removed 5 bases at V and 3 bases at J, with 11 bases between. The CDR3 DNA follows: TGTGCCAGCAGCCAACGACAGGTCTACGAGCAGTACTTC. Translation: CASSQRQVYEQYF. Full variable domain (rest looked up from reference TRBV11-2 and TRBJ2-7): EAGVAQSPRYKIIEKRQSVAFWCNPISGHATLYWYQQILGQGPKLLIQFQNNGVVDDSQLPKDRFSAERLKGVDSTLKIQPAKLEDSAVYLCASSQRQVYEQYFGPGTRLTVT.

Concerning this clonotype: This is likely a read error, given that the CDR3 carries no conserved phenylalanine or tryptophan at its end. V usage is TRBV2 and J usage is TRBJ1-2, with TRBD1 matching 8 bases. Germline V gene sequence: CDR1 SNHLY, CDR2 FYNNEI. Trimming took 4 bases from V and 3 from J; bases not matched to a gene: 7. The CDR3 totals 15 residues. The CDR3 region is CASSGTGGVDYGYTL. In DNA, the CDR3 is TGTGCCAGCAGTGGAACAGGGGGTGTCGACTATGGCTACACCCTC.

The chain carries TRBV4-1 and TRBJ1-2; 9 nucleotides line up with TRBD1. The CDR3 contains 14 residues. Trimming at V came to 3 bases and at J to 4 bases, leaving 3 bases not matched to a gene. Germline V CDR1 and CDR2: MGHRA, YSYEKL. The CDR3 loop is CASSQADRGYGYTF. CDR3 coding DNA: TGCGCCAGCAGCCAGGCGGACAGGGGCTATGGCTACACCTTC.

The count of this clonotype is one. The CDR3 region is CASGNGDTQYF. The CDR3 DNA sequence: TGTGCCAGCGGCAATGGTGATACGCAGTATTTT. The chain has TRBV2 and TRBJ2-3; D gene ambiguous. In germline, CDR1 is SNHLY, CDR2 FYNNEI. V was clipped by 8 bases and J by 6 bases, with 9 bases between them. The CDR3 length is 11 residues.

With respect to this clonotype: The CDR3 carries no conserved terminal phenylalanine or tryptophan, so it likely arises from a read error. The gene calls are TRBV5-1 and TRBJ1-1; the D gene is possibly TRBD1 (5 bases). The CDR3 covers 13 residues. V was pared by 1 base and J by 2 bases, with 6 bases between. The germline CDR1 and CDR2 sequences are SGHRS and YFSETQ. The CDR3 DNA follows: TGCGCCAGCAGCTTGAGGGGTAACACTGAAGCTTTCTTG. Protein product: CASSLRGNTEAFL.